This T cell receptor (beta chain) was sequenced during a study of T-cell reconstitution after alpha-beta-depleted transplantation in children. Points from the study as a whole: Recipient T cells and thymic progenitors that survived were the source of the high TCRbeta diversity seen at day 60 in some patients.

Researchers prepared the TCRbeta library using unique molecular identifiers, the study reports. TCRdb re-derived calls from the PCR reads in MiXCR, one entry per CDR3 protein. This sample has approximately 980,000 distinct CDR3 sequences, with around 30% found just once. There are a few counts of this clonotype. The target antigen is unknown. The CDR3 runs 15 residues. The germline V gene encodes CDR1 MGHRA and CDR2 YSYEKL. Deletions cut 3 bases from V and 8 bases from J, with 17 bases between. This material consisted of PBMCs, mostly from graft donor cells, taken 360 days after TCRalphabeta/CD19-depleted stem cell transplant. The sequence was obtained from a boy under two years old who had a stem cell transplant for SCID, so the T cells may come from the graft donor. The V and J genes are TRBV4-1 and TRBJ2-1, with D perhaps matching TRBD1 or TRBD2 (6 bases each). The CDR3 spells CASSHSPGGWDEQFF. The CDR3 nucleotides read TGCGCCAGCAGCCATTCCCCCGGGGGCTGGGATGAGCAGTTCTTC.